Listed below are T cell receptor beta chains from one sample, sequenced in a study of T-cell reconstitution after alpha-beta-depleted transplantation in children. MiXCR, applied by TCRdb to the PCR reads, yields one record per CDR3 protein. The profile covers about 830,000 distinct CDR3 sequences, with about 15% appearing a single time and roughly 5% taken by the ten largest. The sequencing used PBMCs, mostly from graft donor cells, collected 360 days after TCRalphabeta/CD19-depleted stem cell transplant. The receptors come from a male patient aged 10 to 17 who had a stem cell transplant for acute lymphoblastic leukemia, so the T cells may come from the graft donor. Both conserved end residues are part of each CDR3. D genes are given only for firm matches. Expanded clones get a size class; other rows say once, few or many, or leave the size out.

J gene: TRBJ2-7
V gene: TRBV28
clone size: NA
D gene: TRBD1
CDR3 protein: CTSSDRGGPYEQYF
CDR3 DNA: TGTACCAGCTCGGACAGGGGGGGACCCTACGAGCAGTACTTC

J gene: TRBJ1-1
V gene: TRBV7-3
clone size: NA
D gene: TRBD1
CDR3 protein: CASSLIYTGVTEAFF
CDR3 DNA: TGTGCCAGCAGCTTAATTTATACAGGGGTGACTGAAGCTTTCTTT

J gene: TRBJ2-1
V gene: TRBV12-3/TRBV12-4
clone size: NA
D gene: TRBD2
CDR3 protein: CASSSRLAGGEQFF
CDR3 DNA: TGTGCCAGCAGTTCGAGACTAGCGGGAGGGGAGCAGTTCTTC

J gene: TRBJ2-1
V gene: TRBV27
clone size: many
D gene: TRBD2
CDR3 protein: CASSPIAGSYNEQFF
CDR3 DNA: TGTGCCAGCAGTCCGATAGCGGGATCCTACAATGAGCAGTTCTTC

J gene: TRBJ1-2
V gene: TRBV7-3
clone size: few
D gene: NA
CDR3 protein: CASSQGKLNYGYTF
CDR3 DNA: TGTGCCAGCAGCCAAGGGAAGCTTAACTATGGCTACACCTTC

J gene: TRBJ2-5
V gene: TRBV29-1
clone size: NA
D gene: NA
CDR3 protein: CSVEAGMTSETQYF
CDR3 DNA: TGCAGCGTTGAAGCCGGGATGACCTCGGAGACCCAGTACTTC

J gene: TRBJ2-7
V gene: TRBV27
clone size: NA
D gene: NA
CDR3 protein: CASSLSGDGSYEQYF
CDR3 DNA: TGTGCCAGCAGTTTATCGGGGGACGGATCCTACGAGCAGTACTTC

J gene: TRBJ2-3
V gene: TRBV10-3
clone size: NA
D gene: TRBD2
CDR3 protein: CAISAPGLTTSTDTQYF
CDR3 DNA: TGTGCCATCAGTGCCCCGGGACTAACGACTAGCACAGATACGCAGTATTTT

J gene: TRBJ2-5
V gene: TRBV7-6
clone size: few
D gene: NA
CDR3 protein: CASSLFVQTQYF
CDR3 DNA: TGTGCCAGCAGCTTATTTGTGCAGACCCAGTACTTC

J gene: TRBJ2-1
V gene: TRBV12-3/TRBV12-4
clone size: few
D gene: TRBD2
CDR3 protein: CASSFILGLAVNNEQFF
CDR3 DNA: TGTGCCAGCAGTTTCATCTTGGGACTAGCGGTCAACAATGAGCAGTTCTTC

J gene: TRBJ2-1
V gene: TRBV5-1
clone size: many
D gene: NA
CDR3 protein: CASSFRQNSVNEQFF
CDR3 DNA: TGCGCCAGCAGCTTTCGGCAGAATTCCGTCAATGAGCAGTTCTTC

J gene: TRBJ2-3
V gene: TRBV4-1
clone size: NA
D gene: TRBD2
CDR3 protein: CASSQGRTSGRQDTQYF
CDR3 DNA: TGCGCCAGCAGCCAAGGCCGGACTAGCGGGAGACAAGATACGCAGTATTTT

J gene: TRBJ1-1
V gene: TRBV27
clone size: few
D gene: NA
CDR3 protein: CASSLSAGENTEAFF
CDR3 DNA: TGTGCCAGCAGTTTATCGGCAGGGGAAAACACTGAAGCTTTCTTT